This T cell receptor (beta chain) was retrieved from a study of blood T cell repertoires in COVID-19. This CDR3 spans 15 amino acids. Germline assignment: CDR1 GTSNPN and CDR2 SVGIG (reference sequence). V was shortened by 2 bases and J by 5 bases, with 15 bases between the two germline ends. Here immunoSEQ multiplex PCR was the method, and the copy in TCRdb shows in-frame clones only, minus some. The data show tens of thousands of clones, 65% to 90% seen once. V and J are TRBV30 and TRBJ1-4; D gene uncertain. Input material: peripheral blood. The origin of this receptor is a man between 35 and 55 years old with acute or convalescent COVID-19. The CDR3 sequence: CAWSQGLYGNEKLFF. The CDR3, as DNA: TGTGCCTGGAGTCAAGGACTATACGGGAATGAAAAACTGTTTTTT.